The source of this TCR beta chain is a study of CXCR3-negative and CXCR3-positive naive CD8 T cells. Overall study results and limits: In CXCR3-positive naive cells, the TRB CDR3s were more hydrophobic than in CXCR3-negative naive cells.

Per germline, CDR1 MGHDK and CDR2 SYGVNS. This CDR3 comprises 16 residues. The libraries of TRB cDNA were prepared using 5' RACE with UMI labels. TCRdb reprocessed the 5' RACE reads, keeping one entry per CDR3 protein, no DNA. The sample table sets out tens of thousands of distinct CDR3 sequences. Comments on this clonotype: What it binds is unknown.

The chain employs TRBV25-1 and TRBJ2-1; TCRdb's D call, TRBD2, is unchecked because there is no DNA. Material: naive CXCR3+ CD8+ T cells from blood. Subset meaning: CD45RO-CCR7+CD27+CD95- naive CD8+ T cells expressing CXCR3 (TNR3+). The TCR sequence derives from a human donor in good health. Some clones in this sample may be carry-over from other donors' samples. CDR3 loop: CASSEPQGLAGLPQFF.